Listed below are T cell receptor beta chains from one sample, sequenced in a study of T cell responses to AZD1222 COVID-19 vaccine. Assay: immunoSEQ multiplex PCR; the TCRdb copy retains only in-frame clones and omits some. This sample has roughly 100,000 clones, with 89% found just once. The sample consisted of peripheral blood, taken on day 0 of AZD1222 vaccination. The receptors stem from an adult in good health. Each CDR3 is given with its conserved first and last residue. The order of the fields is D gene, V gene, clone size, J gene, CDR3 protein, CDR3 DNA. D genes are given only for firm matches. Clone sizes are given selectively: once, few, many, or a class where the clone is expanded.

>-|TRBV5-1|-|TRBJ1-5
CASSPGGLQGRPQHF
TGCGCCAGCAGCCCGGGAGGTCTACAAGGGCGGCCCCAGCATTTT
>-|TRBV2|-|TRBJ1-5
CASSEQGTGQPQHF
TGTGCCAGCAGTGAACAGGGGACCGGGCAGCCCCAGCATTTT
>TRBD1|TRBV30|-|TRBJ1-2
CAWLMAGTGVVLNYGYTF
TGTGCCTGGTTGATGGCCGGGACAGGGGTCGTGTTGAACTATGGCTACACCTTC
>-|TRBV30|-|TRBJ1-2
CAWNLVYGYTF
TGTGCCTGGAACCTGGTCTATGGCTACACCTTC
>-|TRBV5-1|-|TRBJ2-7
CASSLSSGGGPYEQYF
TGCGCCAGCAGTCTCTCGAGTGGGGGGGGCCCCTACGAGCAGTACTTC
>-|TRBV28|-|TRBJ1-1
CASSSPGSHMNTEAFF
TGTGCCAGCAGTTCTCCAGGTTCTCACATGAACACTGAAGCTTTCTTT
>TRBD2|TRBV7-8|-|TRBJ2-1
CASSSRTSGGINEQFF
TGTGCCAGCAGCTCCCGGACTAGTGGGGGTATCAATGAGCAGTTCTTC
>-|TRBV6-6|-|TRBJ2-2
CASSLSLTNTGELFF
TGTGCCAGCAGTTTAAGCCTAACGAACACCGGGGAGCTGTTTTTT
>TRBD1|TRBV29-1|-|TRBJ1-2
CSGGDRGTDGYTF
TGCAGCGGTGGGGACAGGGGTACCGATGGCTACACCTTC
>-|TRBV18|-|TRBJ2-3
CASSPTVDTQYF
TGTGCCAGCTCACCGACAGTTGATACGCAGTATTTT
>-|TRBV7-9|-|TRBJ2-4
CASRGTGPAKNIQYF
TGTGCCAGCAGGGGAACAGGCCCGGCCAAAAACATTCAGTACTTC
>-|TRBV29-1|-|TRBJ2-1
CSVEEWDTSSYNEQFF
TGCAGCGTTGAAGAATGGGACACTAGCTCCTACAATGAGCAGTTCTTC
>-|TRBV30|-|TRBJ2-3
CAWSVFEDTQYF
TGTGCCTGGAGTGTATTCGAAGATACGCAGTATTTT
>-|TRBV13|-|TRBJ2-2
CASSFGGTGELFF
TGTGCCAGCAGCTTCGGAGGAACCGGGGAGCTGTTTTTT
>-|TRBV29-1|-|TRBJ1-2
CSVVRAGGYTF
TGCAGCGTTGTCAGGGCCGGCGGCTACACCTTC
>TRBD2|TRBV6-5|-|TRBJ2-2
CASTKAGTNTGELFF
TGTGCCAGCACCAAAGCGGGGACGAACACCGGGGAGCTGTTTTTT
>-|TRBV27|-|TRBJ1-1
CASSLLLGTEAFF
TGTGCCAGCAGTTTATTATTGGGCACTGAAGCTTTCTTT
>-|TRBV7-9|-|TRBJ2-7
CASSLEYEQYF
TGTGCCAGCAGCTTAGAGTACGAGCAGTACTTC
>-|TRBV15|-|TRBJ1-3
CATSREGISGNTIYF
TGTGCCACCAGCAGAGAGGGGATATCTGGAAACACCATATATTTT
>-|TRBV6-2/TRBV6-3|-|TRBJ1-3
CASSHLIGNGNTIYF
TGTGCCAGCAGTCACCTTATAGGTAATGGAAACACCATATATTTT
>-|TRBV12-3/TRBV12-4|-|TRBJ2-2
CASRRVDTGELFF
TGTGCCAGCAGAAGGGTAGACACCGGGGAGCTGTTTTTT
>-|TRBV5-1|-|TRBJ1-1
CASSSGVLNTEAFF
TGCGCCAGCAGCTCAGGGGTACTGAACACTGAAGCTTTCTTT
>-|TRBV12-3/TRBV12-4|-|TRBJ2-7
CASSLWRGYEQYF
TGTGCCAGCAGTTTGTGGAGGGGCTACGAGCAGTACTTC
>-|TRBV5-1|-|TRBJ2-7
CASSLKGGSEQYF
TGCGCCAGCAGCTTGAAGGGGGGCTCCGAGCAGTACTTC
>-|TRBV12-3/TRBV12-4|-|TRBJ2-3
CASLWGGTDTQYF
TGTGCCAGCCTCTGGGGGGGCACAGATACGCAGTATTTT
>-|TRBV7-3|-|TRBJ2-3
CASNSAQGGADTQYF
TGTGCCAGCAACTCGGCCCAGGGGGGCGCAGATACGCAGTATTTT
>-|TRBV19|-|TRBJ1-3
CASRQANSGNTIYF
TGTGCCAGTAGACAGGCCAACTCTGGAAACACCATATATTTT
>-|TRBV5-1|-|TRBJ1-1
CASSLAFGNTEAFF
TGCGCCAGCAGTTTGGCCTTTGGGAACACTGAAGCTTTCTTT
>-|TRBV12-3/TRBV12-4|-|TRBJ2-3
CASSLGTDTQYF
TGTGCCAGCAGTTTGGGGACAGATACGCAGTATTTT
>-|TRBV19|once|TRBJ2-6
CAISTGLSTGANVLTF
TGTGCCATTTCGACAGGCCTATCCACCGGGGCCAACGTCCTGACTTTC
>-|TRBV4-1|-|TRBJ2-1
CASSLSGADMAFF
TGCGCCAGCAGCCTTTCGGGAGCAGACATGGCGTTCTTC
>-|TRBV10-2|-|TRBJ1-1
CATKMNTEAFF
TGCGCCACCAAGATGAACACTGAAGCTTTCTTT
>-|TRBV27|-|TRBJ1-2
CATLGRGAAYGYTF
TGTGCCACCCTTGGGCGGGGGGCTGCCTATGGCTACACCTTC
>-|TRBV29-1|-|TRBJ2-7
CSAGRLGSYEQYF
TGCAGCGCCGGGCGTCTGGGGTCCTACGAGCAGTACTTC
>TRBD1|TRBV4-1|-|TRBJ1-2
CASSQAQRQGSRTNYGYTF
TGCGCCAGCAGCCAAGCCCAGCGACAGGGGTCCCGTACTAACTATGGCTACACCTTC
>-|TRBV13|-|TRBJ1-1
CASSPRGLWTEAFF
TGTGCCAGCAGCCCCAGGGGTCTCTGGACTGAAGCTTTCTTT
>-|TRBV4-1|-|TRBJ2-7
CASSPYEGEGYEQYF
TGCGCCAGCAGCCCCTACGAGGGGGAGGGATACGAGCAGTACTTC
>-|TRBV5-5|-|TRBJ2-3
CASSFQLRAPTSTDTQYF
TGTGCCAGCAGCTTCCAGCTCCGAGCCCCGACTAGCACAGATACGCAGTATTTT
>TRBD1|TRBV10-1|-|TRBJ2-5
CASSDPGTGQETQYF
TGCGCCAGCAGCGACCCCGGGACAGGGCAAGAGACCCAGTACTTC
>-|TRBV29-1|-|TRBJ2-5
CSVDGRLVGAPETQYF
TGCAGCGTTGACGGGAGACTAGTGGGAGCCCCTGAGACCCAGTACTTC
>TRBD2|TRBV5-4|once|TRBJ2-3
CASSLAAGGPTDTQYF
TGTGCCAGCAGCTTGGCCGCGGGGGGGCCCACAGATACGCAGTATTTT
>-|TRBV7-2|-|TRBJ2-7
CASSWGWTYEQYF
TGTGCCAGCAGCTGGGGGTGGACCTACGAGCAGTACTTC
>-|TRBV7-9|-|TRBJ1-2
CASSLEAGISYGYTF
TGTGCCAGCAGCTTAGAGGCAGGGATCAGCTATGGCTACACCTTC
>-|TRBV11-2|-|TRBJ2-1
CASSWGLVQHNEQFF
TGTGCCAGCAGCTGGGGGCTAGTGCAACACAATGAGCAGTTCTTC
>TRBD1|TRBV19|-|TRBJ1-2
CASSLSRDRGGYTF
TGTGCCAGTAGCCTCAGCCGGGACAGGGGTGGCTACACCTTC